This T cell receptor (beta chain) was identified in a study of blood T cell repertoires in COVID-19. Overall study: Samples taken during acute and convalescent COVID-19 were collected in the United States, Italy and Spain. PBMCs, B-cell-depleted T cells, or T cells provided the cDNA or gDNA that made up the material.

This CDR3 is 16 amino acids long. Germline CDR1 and CDR2: SGHDT and YYEEEE. The V end lost 4 bases, the J end lost 5 bases, and 21 bases lay between the germline ends. Study processing details: By means of reference gene primer amplification, nucleated cell counts were estimated. Assay used: immunoSEQ multiplex PCR; TCRdb lists only in-frame clones, some missing. That table gives V, J and clone size, and the DNA gave D and trimming. The table has about 15,000 clones, 85% to 90% seen once. Source material: peripheral blood. The chain combines TRBV5-6 with TRBJ1-1; tentative D call: TRBD1 (5 bases). The source of this sequence is a woman aged 70-85 years in a cohort sampled during active or convalescent COVID-19. CDR3 sequence reads: CASSIIGRGSGTEAFF. In DNA, the CDR3 is TGTGCCAGCAGCATAATCGGCCGGGGGTCGGGGACTGAAGCTTTCTTT.